Following are 5 T cell receptor beta chains from one sample sequenced in a study of T cell responses to AZD1222 COVID-19 vaccine (TCRdb year 2021). This specimen's time point label, interpreted: baseline before first vaccination. Libraries were built with the immunoSEQ multiplex PCR assay. TCRdb provides this immuneACCESS table in a form limited to in-frame rearrangements. Some clones are lacking; in checked studies, under half of them reflect an unresolved V gene, and why the rest are absent is not known. The table for this sample lists roughly 150,000 clones; approximately 90% of them were counted only once. In total, the top ten clones hold approximately 1.5% of the sample. Sequencing used peripheral blood, obtained on day 0 of AZD1222 vaccination. The source of these receptors is an adult in good health.

This chain connects TRBV28 to TRBJ1-5; D unresolved. Trimming stripped 1 base from V and 2 bases from J, with 18 bases between. The CDR3 spans 18 residues. Germline V gives CDR1 MDHEN, CDR2 SYDVKM. CDR3 in DNA: TGTGCCAGCAGTTTATCCCGCTCCCTGGGATTTGGCAATCAGCCCCAGCATTTT. Amino acids: CASSLSRSLGFGNQPQHF.

This chain connects TRBV7-9 to TRBJ1-6; D unclear. Trimming removed 10 bases from V and 5 bases from J, with 12 bases in between. CDR1 and CDR2 from the germline V gene are SEHNR and FQNEAQ (reference sequence). This CDR3 has 13 amino acids. CDR3 DNA sequence: TGTGCCACCGTGGGAGTAGATAATTCACCCCTCCACTTT. Residues: CATVGVDNSPLHF.

The V call is TRBV29-1, the J call TRBJ1-1; TRBD1 agrees at 8 bases. The CDR3 totals 13 residues. In germline, CDR1 is SQVTM, CDR2 ANQGSEA. V shed 6 bases and J 5 bases; nucleotides not matched to a gene: 8. CDR3 sequence reads: CSVRTGRGTEAFF. The CDR3 nucleotides read TGCAGCGTGCGGACAGGGCGAGGGACTGAAGCTTTCTTT. The variable domain in full, with the rest retrieved from reference TRBV29-1 and TRBJ1-1, is SAVISQKPSRDICQRGTSLTIQCQVDSQVTMMFWYRQQPGQSLTLIATANQGSEATYESGFVIDKFPISRPNLTFSTLTVSNMSPEDSSIYLCSVRTGRGTEAFFGQGTRLTVV.

The rearrangement uses TRBV10-3 and TRBJ1-1; TRBD1 agrees at 9 bases. This CDR3 comprises 12 residues. CDR1 is ENHRY, CDR2 SYGVKD, per germline. V lost 8 bases, J lost 5 bases, and 3 bases stayed unmatched. The CDR3 sequence: CAIGTGRTEAFF. CDR3 sequence (DNA): TGTGCCATCGGGACAGGGAGGACTGAAGCTTTCTTT.

The count of this clone is one. This chain uses TRBV5-1 with TRBJ2-7; no clear D. Germline V gives CDR1 SGHRS, CDR2 YFSETQ. Trimming cost V 4 bases and J 3 bases, with 17 bases left between them. The CDR3 covers 15 residues. CDR3 residues: CASSPSFGAFYEQYF. The CDR3 nucleotides read TGCGCCAGCAGCCCTTCTTTTGGCGCCTTCTACGAGCAGTACTTC.